These 28 T cell receptor beta chains originate from one sample sequenced in a study of response to subunit inactivated influenza vaccine. Using its own MiXCR run on the RT-PCR reads, TCRdb lists one record per CDR3 protein. The sample includes 150,000 to 200,000 distinct CDR3 sequences, roughly 11% seen only once; the top ten take 12%. This specimen consisted of non-naive T cells sorted from PBMCs, obtained more than 35 days after vaccination. The receptors were gathered from a man aged 45-60 years who received an inactivated influenza vaccine.

The rearrangement uses TRBV5-1 and TRBJ2-1; TRBD2 matches 15 bases. This CDR3 contains 17 residues. V shed 4 bases, J shed 5 bases, and the junction held 7 bases outside the gene matches. The germline CDR1 and CDR2 sequences are SGHRS and YFSETQ. The CDR3 region is CASSPRTSGRGDNEQFF. For the CDR3, the DNA is TGCGCCAGCAGCCCGCGGACTAGCGGGAGGGGGGACAATGAGCAGTTCTTC.

This clonotype was counted only a few times. This chain links TRBV29-1 with TRBJ2-3, with 8 bases lining up with TRBD1. The V segment lost 4 bases and the J segment 4 bases; nucleotides outside the gene matches: 7. Germline loops: CDR1 SQVTM, CDR2 ANQGSEA. This CDR3 contains 14 residues. The CDR3 coding sequence is TGCAGCGTTGTGACGGACAGGGATCCAGATACGCAGTATTTT. It encodes CSVVTDRDPDTQYF.

The chain couples TRBV12-3 or TRBV12-4 to TRBJ2-7; D ambiguous. This CDR3 region has 13 residues. The germline V and J ends were trimmed by 6 bases and 6 bases, with 15 bases remaining between them. CDR3 coding DNA: TGTGCCAGCAGCACGGATCATCTGGGCGAGCAGTACTTC. Its protein is CASSTDHLGEQYF.

V is TRBV4-2 and J is TRBJ2-2; D tentatively reads TRBD1 or TRBD2 (5 bases each). CDR1 is LGHNA and CDR2 is YNFKEQ in the germline V gene. The CDR3 consists of 17 residues. V was cut by 6 bases and J by 1 base, with 18 bases left in between. The CDR3 here is CASSPKVGGVNTGELFF. In nucleotides, the CDR3 is TGTGCCAGCAGTCCAAAAGTTGGGGGAGTGAACACCGGGGAGCTGTTTTTT.

In this sample, this clonotype turned up many times. The genes are TRBV30 and TRBJ2-2, with D possibly TRBD2 on 5 matching bases. From germline, CDR1 is GTSNPN and CDR2 SVGIG (reference sequence). This CDR3 has 15 amino acids. Trimming removed 2 bases from V and 2 bases from J, with 12 bases in between. The CDR3 is CAWSSLAINTGELFF. As DNA, the CDR3 is TGTGCCTGGAGTAGCCTAGCAATAAACACCGGGGAGCTGTTTTTT. Drawing the rest from reference TRBV30 and TRBJ2-2, the complete variable domain is SQTIHQWPATLVQPVGSPLSLECTVEGTSNPNLYWYRQAAGRGLQLLFYSVGIGQISSEVPQNLSASRPQDRQFILSSKKLLLSDSGFYLCAWSSLAINTGELFFGEGSRLTVL.

This clonotype has a handful of counts. The chain joins TRBV7-9 to TRBJ2-1; 14 bases line up with TRBD2. The CDR3 is 16 amino acids. Trimming cost V 2 bases and J 6 bases; bases outside gene matches: 3. Germline V gene data show CDR1 as SEHNR and CDR2 as FQNEAQ (reference sequence). CDR3 sequence: CASSLMGLAGVNEQFF. In DNA form, the CDR3 reads TGTGCCAGCAGCTTAATGGGACTAGCGGGAGTCAATGAGCAGTTCTTC. The entire variable domain, with the rest obtained from reference TRBV7-9 and TRBJ2-1, is as follows: DTGVSQNPRHKITKRGQNVTFRCDPISEHNRLYWYRQTLGQGPEFLTYFQNEAQLEKSRLLSDRFSAERPKGSFSTLEIQRTEQGDSAMYLCASSLMGLAGVNEQFFGPGTRLTVL.

The rearrangement uses TRBV20-1 and TRBJ2-2; D not resolved. Trimming shortened V by 3 bases and J by 2 bases, and 7 bases separated the two germline ends. The CDR3 length is 13 residues. Germline assignment: CDR1 DFQATT and CDR2 SNEGSKA (reference sequence). In nucleotides, the CDR3 is TGCAGTGCTAGTAGGACCAACACCGGGGAGCTGTTTTTT. Its translation is CSASRTNTGELFF.

The sample holds many counts of this clonotype. The V call is TRBV6-2 or TRBV6-3, the J call TRBJ2-7; D ambiguous. Trimming removed 5 bases from V and 4 bases from J, with 6 bases in between. This CDR3 has 11 residues. The germline V gene has CDR1 MNHEY and CDR2 SVGEGT. The CDR3, as DNA: TGTGCCAGCAGTACCTTATACGAGCAGTACTTC. It encodes CASSTLYEQYF.

The table lists this clonotype with a few counts. This rearrangement joins TRBV13 to TRBJ2-1; D possibly uses TRBD1 or TRBD2 (5 bases each). Trimming took 5 bases from V and 3 from J, leaving 5 bases between them. The germline V gene has CDR1 PRHDT and CDR2 FYEKMQ (reference sequence). The CDR3 extends over 12 amino acids. DNA of the CDR3: TGTGCCAGCAGCGGGGGCTACAATGAGCAGTTCTTC. Amino acid sequence: CASSGGYNEQFF.

This clonotype was found once. This could be a read error, since a much larger clone is one nucleotide away. The CDR3 spells CASSLFEGAGNTIYF. CDR3 in DNA: TGTGCCAGCAGCTTATTTGAGGGGGCTGGAAACACCATATATTTT. The V gene is TRBV7-9, the J gene TRBJ1-3, with D tentatively TRBD1 (6 bases). The CDR3 loop spans 15 amino acids. Trimming left V 2 bases short and J 2 bases short, with 10 bases between. Germline V gene lookup returns CDR1 SEHNR and CDR2 FQNEAQ (reference sequence).

The chain couples TRBV9 to TRBJ2-7; 10 bases are a match to TRBD2. The CDR3 spans 13 residues. CDR1 SGDLS and CDR2 YYNGEE come from the germline V gene. The ends lost 2 bases at V and 5 bases at J; junction bases unmatched: 1. The DNA of the CDR3 is TGTGCCAGCAGCGTTGGGACTAGCGACGAGCAGTACTTC. Protein product: CASSVGTSDEQYF.

This clonotype was found a few times. This sequence joins TRBV10-3 and TRBJ2-1; 8 nucleotides line up with TRBD2. V shed 3 bases, J shed 7 bases, and the junction held 11 bases outside the gene matches. Germline V CDR1 and CDR2: ENHRY, SYGVKD. This CDR3 has 16 amino acids. CDR3: CAISDLREDLGNEQFF. The DNA for the CDR3 is TGTGCCATCAGTGATTTGCGGGAGGATTTGGGGAATGAGCAGTTCTTC.

Many counts were recorded for this clonotype. This chain connects TRBV12-3 or TRBV12-4 to TRBJ2-7, with D unresolved. The CDR3 sequence is 14 residues long. Trimming removed 2 bases at V and 2 bases at J, with 10 bases between. This CDR3 reads CASSLFGSTYEQYF. The CDR3 DNA sequence: TGTGCCAGCAGTTTATTTGGGTCCACCTACGAGCAGTACTTC.

The rearrangement joins TRBV20-1 to TRBJ2-7; 9 bases fit TRBD2. V dropped 0 bases and J dropped 7; count of bases not matched to a gene: 13. Germline V lookup: CDR1 DFQATT, CDR2 SNEGSKA (reference sequence). This CDR3 is 16 amino acids long. The CDR3 DNA sequence: TGCAGTGCTAGAGATGAGAGGCGCGGGAGGGCGTTTGAGCAGTACTTC. This sequence encodes CSARDERRGRAFEQYF.

The V and J genes are TRBV5-1 and TRBJ2-7; D is ambiguous. The CDR3 has 13 amino acids. V lost 0 bases to trimming and J lost 7 bases, with 11 bases between them. Per germline, CDR1 SGHRS and CDR2 YFSETQ. CDR3 amino acids: CASSLDSHGEQYF. In DNA form, the CDR3 reads TGCGCCAGCAGCTTGGACAGTCACGGAGAGCAGTACTTC.

V usage is TRBV18 and J usage is TRBJ2-5; D is ambiguous. The CDR3 length is 14 residues. Germline V CDR1 and CDR2: KGHSH, LQKENI. V lost 3 bases and J lost 5, with 13 bases in between. In nucleotides, the CDR3 is TGTGCCAGCTCACCCTCTTCGATGGGGGAGACCCAGTACTTC. Protein sequence: CASSPSSMGETQYF.

This clonotype was observed a few times. The chain joins TRBV6-2 or TRBV6-3 to TRBJ2-2; 14 bases are shared with TRBD2. This CDR3 is 17 amino acids long. V gave up 4 bases and J gave up 4 bases; unmatched junction bases: 5. CDR1 and CDR2 from the germline V gene are MNHEY and SVGEGT. Written as DNA, the CDR3 is TGTGCCAGCAGTTTCCCGGGACTAGCGGGGGTCACCGGGGAGCTGTTTTTT. Amino acid sequence: CASSFPGLAGVTGELFF.

Only a few counts were recorded for this clonotype. The genes are TRBV3-1 and TRBJ2-1; D ambiguous. The V gene's germline CDR1 is LGHDT and CDR2 YNNKEL (reference sequence). The CDR3 sequence is 12 residues long. V was clipped by 3 bases and J by 8 bases, with 8 bases between them. The CDR3 DNA follows: TGTGCCAGCAGCCACAATTTCTATGAGCAGTTCTTC. Translated: CASSHNFYEQFF.

This sequence joins TRBV9 and TRBJ2-7, with 10 bases fitting TRBD2. CDR1 and CDR2 (germline): SGDLS, YYNGEE. The CDR3 is made up of 14 amino acids. V trimming: 1 base; J trimming: 6 bases; junction bases outside the gene matches: 4. The CDR3 region is CASSVTSGTGEQYF. The CDR3 region has the DNA TGTGCCAGCAGCGTAACTAGCGGGACAGGCGAGCAGTACTTC. Based on the CDR3 plus reference TRBV9 and TRBJ2-7, the full variable domain is DSGVTQTPKHLITATGQRVTLRCSPRSGDLSVYWYQQSLDQGLQFLIQYYNGEERAKGNILERFSAQQFPDLHSELNLSSLELGDSALYFCASSVTSGTGEQYFGPGTRLTVT.

This clonotype came up a few times. CDR3 sequence reads: CASSIGREQFF. The CDR3 bases are TGTGCCAGTAGTATCGGGCGCGAGCAGTTCTTC. The V and J genes are TRBV19 and TRBJ2-1; no firm D call. CDR3 size: 11 residues. V was cut by 3 bases and J by 10 bases, with 7 bases left in between. CDR1 LNHDA and CDR2 SQIVND come from the germline V gene (reference sequence). The entire variable domain, with the rest obtained from reference TRBV19 and TRBJ2-1, is as follows: DGGITQSPKYLFRKEGQNVTLSCEQNLNHDAMYWYRQDPGQGLRLIYYSQIVNDFQKGDIAEGYSVSREKKESFPLTVTSAQKNPTAFYLCASSIGREQFFGPGTRLTVL.

There are a few counts of this clonotype. The chain recombines TRBV20-1 with TRBJ1-1; D unresolved. The ends were cut back, 3 bases at V and 3 bases at J, with 14 bases in the middle. CDR1 is DFQATT and CDR2 is SNEGSKA in the germline V gene (reference sequence). The CDR3 is 14 residues long. The CDR3 sequence is CSASGRARDTEAFF. In DNA form, the CDR3 reads TGCAGTGCTAGTGGGAGGGCTAGAGACACTGAAGCTTTCTTT.

This clonotype was counted many times. The chain combines TRBV12-3 or TRBV12-4 with TRBJ1-2, with 7 bases fitting TRBD1. The CDR3 extends over 13 amino acids. The V segment lost 6 bases and the J segment 4 bases; nucleotides outside the gene matches: 5. CDR3 loop: CASSSTGPYGYTF. DNA for the CDR3: TGTGCCAGCAGCTCGACAGGGCCCTATGGCTACACCTTC.

This clonotype was observed many times. J is TRBJ1-3 and V is TRBV20-1; 7 bases agree with TRBD1. With 2 bases clipped from V and 2 bases from J, the junction kept 9 bases outside the gene matches. This CDR3 is built from 16 residues. Germline CDR1 and CDR2: DFQATT and SNEGSKA (reference sequence). The CDR3: CSARNHDRAAGNTIYF. CDR3 DNA sequence: TGCAGTGCTAGAAACCACGACAGGGCGGCTGGAAACACCATATATTTT.

V is TRBV7-9 and J is TRBJ2-7; D unclear. CDR3 size: 14 residues. The V gene's germline CDR1 is SEHNR and CDR2 FQNEAQ (reference sequence). Trimming took off 0 bases at V and 4 bases at J, with 10 bases between the two ends. Written as DNA, the CDR3 is TGTGCCAGCAGCTTAGCAGGGTTAGGTTACGAGCAGTACTTC. It is translated as CASSLAGLGYEQYF.

This clonotype was seen only a few times. CDR3 nucleotides: TGTGCCAGCAAGGACAGGCCGTGGTCCGGGGAGCTGTTTTTT. Translating it yields CASKDRPWSGELFF. The chain uses TRBV2 and TRBJ2-2; 7 bases are shared with TRBD1. The V segment lost 7 bases and the J segment 6 bases; nucleotides outside the gene matches: 8. CDR3 size: 14 residues. Germline V gene lookup returns CDR1 SNHLY and CDR2 FYNNEI.

A few counts support this clonotype. This chain connects TRBV13 to TRBJ2-7; perhaps TRBD2 as D (5 bases). The CDR3 loop spans 14 amino acids. The germline gives CDR1 PRHDT, CDR2 FYEKMQ (reference sequence). V was trimmed by 3 bases and J by 4 bases, leaving 13 bases between them. The CDR3 DNA follows: TGTGCCAGCAGCTTCCGGACTGGTACTTACGAGCAGTACTTC. This encodes CASSFRTGTYEQYF.

The chain has TRBV10-2 and TRBJ2-5; 7 bases are a match to TRBD2. The CDR3 consists of 14 residues. Germline CDR1 WSHSY, CDR2 SAAADI. V gave up 4 bases and J gave up 5 bases; unmatched junction bases: 7. This CDR3 is CASSGTSYSETQYF. CDR3 nucleotides: TGCGCCAGCAGTGGGACTAGTTACTCGGAGACCCAGTACTTC.

This clonotype was observed at least ten times. The V and J genes are TRBV20-1 and TRBJ2-5, with D unresolved. From germline, CDR1 is DFQATT and CDR2 SNEGSKA (reference sequence). This CDR3 has 12 residues. V was cut by 1 base and J by 2 bases, with 5 bases left in between. CDR3 residues: CSARGWQETQYF. The CDR3 coding sequence is TGCAGTGCTAGAGGGTGGCAAGAGACCCAGTACTTC.